The source of this T cell receptor beta chain is a study of regulatory T cells in long-lasting Graves disease. The time point denotes: newly diagnosed GD, antithyroid drugs for less than 3 months. PBMCs provided the RNA from which the TCR library was made. The peripheral blood volume drawn was 8 to 9.5 milliliters, and it was collected into EDTA tubes. Germline CDR1 and CDR2: SGDLS and YYNGEE. This CDR3 contains 15 residues. HTBI primers from iRepertoire and Arm-PCR of CDR3 regions yielded the TCR beta libraries. TCRdb reprocessed the multiplex PCR reads via MiXCR and lists one record per CDR3 protein. The sample holds 500,000 or so distinct CDR3 sequences, approximately 15% seen once. Remarks on this clonotype: This may come from a read error, since a much larger clone is one base off.

The data also belong to a second study, concerning T cells in Graves' hyperthyroidism and ophthalmopathy.

Sequenced here: peripheral blood mononuclear cells (PBMCs), sampled at new diagnosis, from a patient treated with antithyroid drugs. The V and J genes are TRBV9 and TRBJ2-1, with 8 bases lining up with TRBD2. The clonotype comes from a woman aged 45-59 years with Graves disease. The CDR3 DNA reads TGTGCCAGCAGCCCCGGCGGGAGGACCTACGATGAGCAGTTCTTC. Protein product: CASSPGGRTYDEQFF.